Below, one TCR beta chain is given with its context. In the original processing: Reference gene primer amplification in the assay estimated nucleated cell counts. Libraries were prepared by immunoSEQ multiplex PCR; TCRdb keeps only in-frame clonotypes and omits some of them. That table furnishes V, J and clone size, whereas the DNA furnished D and trimming. This sample has 90,000 to 110,000 clones; 80% occur once, and the top ten carry around 4%. The source of the sample is a study of blood T cell repertoires in COVID-19. Study overall: The origin of the acute and convalescent COVID-19 samples was the United States, Italy and Spain. PBMCs, B-cell-depleted T cells, or T cells were the source of the cDNA or gDNA that made up the material.

Germline loops: CDR1 LNHDA, CDR2 SQIVND (reference sequence). V lost 2 bases, J lost 1 base, and 2 bases stayed unmatched. The CDR3 is 15 amino acids. This receptor was identified in a human donor in a cohort sampled during active or convalescent COVID-19. Source material: peripheral blood. This rearrangement joins TRBV19 to TRBJ2-4; TRBD1 matches at 7 bases. The CDR3 DNA sequence: TGTGCCAGTAGTATACAGACAGGGGCCAAAAACATTCAGTACTTC. Encoded protein: CASSIQTGAKNIQYF. Complete variable domain (other parts from reference TRBV19 and TRBJ2-4): DGGITQSPKYLFRKEGQNVTLSCEQNLNHDAMYWYRQDPGQGLRLIYYSQIVNDFQKGDIAEGYSVSREKKESFPLTVTSAQKNPTAFYLCASSIQTGAKNIQYFGAGTRLSVL.